This T cell receptor (beta chain) was retrieved from a study of CD8 T cells in Susac syndrome. Negative magnetic isolation gave CD8+ and CD4+ cells; FACS enriched CD8+ TEMRA. CDR3 length: 14 residues. V was clipped by 5 bases and J by 7 bases; unmatched bases: 7. CDR1 is SGHVS and CDR2 is FNYEAQ in the germline V gene. Random hexamers were used to reverse transcribe 0.5 to 1 ug of RNA. TCRdb re-called the immunoSEQ multiplex PCR reads through MiXCR, storing one row per CDR3 protein. The data hold about 200,000 distinct CDR3 sequences, with 85% to 95% observed a single time. The source material was CD4+ T cells from PBMCs. This TCR derives from a human donor in good health. V usage is TRBV7-6 and J usage is TRBJ2-1; 8 nucleotides line up with TRBD2. The DNA for the CDR3 is TGTGCCAGCAGCCGAATTGGACTAGCTAATGAGCAGTTCTTC. Translation: CASSRIGLANEQFF.